Listed here are 13 T cell receptor beta chains from one sample, sequenced in a study of T-cell memory formation after mild COVID-19. MiXCR was run by TCRdb on the 5' RACE reads, yielding one entry per CDR3 protein. Among 300,000 to 400,000 distinct CDR3 sequences listed, over 25% were seen once. Sequenced sample: PBMCs or a T cell subset sorted from them (not recorded which). Receptor source: an adult woman who had mild COVID-19 (a few samples of this study predate the infection). Cell type and time point are not known.

CDR3 sequence (DNA): TGTGCCAGCAGCGTAAGTCCCCGTGGGGGTGAAGAGACCCAGTACTTC. Translation gives CASSVSPRGGEETQYF. V is TRBV9 and J is TRBJ2-5; D could derive from TRBD1 or TRBD2 (5 bases each). Germline lookup yields CDR1 SGDLS and CDR2 YYNGEE. V was trimmed by 1 base and J by 3 bases, leaving 16 bases between them. The CDR3 is 16 residues long.

This clonotype was recorded once. The chain links TRBV5-1 to TRBJ1-5, with D unresolved. V was cut by 0 bases and J by 3 bases, with 10 bases left in between. Germline CDR1 is SGHRS and CDR2 is YFSETQ. The CDR3 is 15 residues long. For the CDR3, the DNA is TGCGCCAGCAGCTTGGATCCGGACCCCAATCAGCCCCAGCATTTT. Protein product: CASSLDPDPNQPQHF.

The V and J genes are TRBV5-1 and TRBJ1-2; 7 bases are shared with TRBD1. The V gene end was trimmed by 4 bases and the J gene end by 4 bases; junction bases not matched to a gene: 7. The germline gives CDR1 SGHRS, CDR2 YFSETQ. This CDR3 has 14 residues. The CDR3 DNA follows: TGCGCCAGCAGCCCTGTGACAGGGACCTATGGCTACACCTTC. Residues: CASSPVTGTYGYTF. The full variable domain, completed using reference TRBV5-1 and TRBJ1-2, is KAGVTQTPRYLIKTRGQQVTLSCSPISGHRSVSWYQQTPGQGLQFLFEYFSETQRNKGNFPGRFSGRQFSNSRSEMNVSTLELGDSALYLCASSPVTGTYGYTFGSGTRLTVV.

The chain combines TRBV12-3 or TRBV12-4 with TRBJ2-3, with 7 bases aligning to TRBD2. The CDR3 is 17 amino acids. The J segment lost 6 bases and the V segment lost 5 bases, leaving 17 bases of the junction unmatched. Here the CDR3 reads CASSPKSGAGLTDTQYF. The CDR3 DNA reads as TGTGCCAGCAGTCCCAAATCAGGAGCGGGATTGACGGATACGCAGTATTTT.

The gene calls are TRBV20-1 and TRBJ2-3, with D perhaps TRBD1 or TRBD2 (6 bases each). V was cut by 4 bases and J by 2 bases, with 16 bases left in between. The germline gives CDR1 DFQATT, CDR2 SNEGSKA (reference sequence). The CDR3 loop spans 15 amino acids. CDR3 in DNA: TGCAGTGCTAAGAGGGGGGAGCTTGTCACAGATACGCAGTATTTT. It specifies CSAKRGELVTDTQYF.

This clonotype occurred a few times. This chain connects TRBV5-1 to TRBJ2-1; D ambiguous. Between the trimmed V and J ends, which lost 6 bases and 0 bases, there was a span of 13 bases. Germline values: CDR1 SGHRS, CDR2 YFSETQ. CDR3 length equals 15 residues. The CDR3 sequence: CASKLTGDSYNEQFF. The CDR3 bases are TGCGCCAGCAAACTGACTGGAGACTCCTACAATGAGCAGTTCTTC.

This clonotype was counted many times. The chain employs TRBV12-3 or TRBV12-4 and TRBJ1-1; D remains unclear. V lost 3 bases, J lost 2 bases, and 7 bases lay in between. The length of the CDR3 is 13 residues. The CDR3 sequence: CASSLGANTEAFF. The DNA of the CDR3 is TGTGCCAGCAGTTTGGGAGCTAACACTGAAGCTTTCTTT.

The chain carries TRBV10-3 and TRBJ1-5; D is possibly TRBD1 (5 bases). Looked up from germline, CDR1 is ENHRY and CDR2 is SYGVKD. The CDR3 runs to 15 residues. The V end lost 6 bases, the J end lost 3 bases, and 15 bases lay between the germline ends. CDR3 in amino acids: CAISTGDGFNQPQHF. As DNA, the CDR3 is TGTGCCATCAGCACAGGCGACGGGTTCAATCAGCCCCAGCATTTT.

The sample holds a few counts of this clonotype. The rearrangement links TRBV7-9 to TRBJ2-7; TRBD1 matches at 9 bases. The germline V gene has CDR1 SEHNR and CDR2 FQNEAQ (reference sequence). With V trimmed by 8 bases and J by 6 bases, 14 bases remained unmatched. The CDR3 is 15 amino acids. In DNA form, the CDR3 reads TGTGCCAGCGCCCACCGGGACAGGGTATTTGGCGAGCAGTACTTC. Translated: CASAHRDRVFGEQYF.

This chain connects TRBV5-5 to TRBJ1-2, with TRBD1 matching over 9 bases. The V gene end was trimmed by 1 base and the J gene end by 5 bases; junction bases not matched to a gene: 9. The CDR3 consists of 16 residues. The germline V gene encodes CDR1 SGHKS and CDR2 YYEKEE (reference sequence). The CDR3 nucleotides read TGTGCCAGCAGCTTGACACGGACAGGGGATGGGTATGGCTACACCTTC. The encoded protein is CASSLTRTGDGYGYTF.

The sample holds a few counts of this clonotype. V and J are TRBV12-3 or TRBV12-4 and TRBJ2-7; D might be TRBD1 (6 bases). This CDR3 spans 17 amino acids. The V and J ends lost 3 bases and 0 bases respectively, with 18 bases between them. CDR3 sequence reads: CASSLGRSGVHSYEQYF. CDR3 in DNA: TGTGCCAGCAGTTTGGGTCGATCAGGGGTCCACTCCTACGAGCAGTACTTC.

The chain combines TRBV14 with TRBJ1-1, with D uncertain. V was pared by 0 bases and J by 1 base, with 18 bases between. Germline CDR1 reads SGHDN; CDR2 reads FVKESK. The CDR3 spans 18 residues. The CDR3 here is CASSQEMVLGNQNTEAFF. CDR3 nucleotides: TGTGCCAGCAGCCAAGAGATGGTACTCGGGAATCAGAACACTGAAGCTTTCTTT.

This clonotype was recorded at least ten times. The gene calls are TRBV28 and TRBJ2-3, with 8 bases aligning to TRBD2. J lost 6 bases, V lost 2 bases, and 1 base had no gene match. Germline V gives CDR1 MDHEN, CDR2 SYDVKM. The length of the CDR3 is 13 residues. CDR3 amino acids: CASSLTGGDTQYF. CDR3 DNA: TGTGCCAGCAGTTTAACGGGAGGGGATACGCAGTATTTT.